The clone carrying this TCR beta chain was seen a few times. No antigen is known for it. This sample stems from a study of T-cell memory formation after mild COVID-19. Overall study findings and caveats: Unconfirmed was the SARS-CoV-2 specificity of second-wave clones that peaked on day 37.

Trimming removed 3 bases from V and 2 bases from J, with 8 bases in between. The CDR3 spans 14 residues. In germline, CDR1 is SGHAT, CDR2 FQNNGV. TCRdb called the 5' RACE reads again in MiXCR, with one record for every CDR3 protein. The sample lists under 200,000 distinct CDR3 sequences, approximately 10% occurring once. This chain uses TRBV11-2 with TRBJ2-1; D is unclear. The clonotype was recovered from a young man who had mild COVID-19 (a few samples of this study predate the infection). Cell type and time point are not known. The source material was PBMCs or a T cell subset sorted from them (not recorded which). For the CDR3, the DNA is TGTGCCAGCAGCTTGAACCCCCCCTACAATGAGCAGTTCTTC. Protein: CASSLNPPYNEQFF.